Listed here are 21 T cell receptor beta chains from one sample, sequenced in a study of Ad26.COV2.S vaccination and SARS-CoV-2 variants. This table comes from immunoSEQ multiplex PCR, and its TCRdb copy is limited to in-frame clones, with some not included. The sample carries some 480,000 clones, around 90% recorded once. This sample's treatment: 15 to 20 received Ad26.COV2.S at low or high dose, single or two shots; several received placebo; per-sample allocation not given. Samples came from day 63 after the first vaccine or placebo injection. The source material was peripheral blood, sampled in a trial of Ad26.COV2.S vaccine versus placebo. The receptors were gathered from a person between 18 and 65 years old who received the Ad26.COV2.S COVID-19 vaccine or a placebo.

The V and J genes are TRBV29-1 and TRBJ1-1, with D tentatively TRBD1 (6 bases). The germline gives CDR1 SQVTM, CDR2 ANQGSEA. Trimming removed 8 bases from V and 10 bases from J, with 17 bases in between. This CDR3 has 11 residues. The CDR3 reads CSFVQGDGAFF. CDR3 sequence (DNA): TGCAGCTTCGTACAGGGCGACGGAGCTTTCTTT.

A single count supports this clone. This rearrangement joins TRBV27 to TRBJ1-2; D is undetermined. V lost 0 bases, J lost 8 bases, and 7 bases lay in between. CDR1 and CDR2 (germline): MNHEY, SMNVEV (reference sequence). CDR3 length: 12 amino acids. CDR3: CASSLSGVGYTF. CDR3 sequence (DNA): TGTGCCAGCAGTTTATCCGGGGTCGGCTACACCTTC.

This clone was picked up one time. The V gene is TRBV27, the J gene TRBJ2-1, with 12 bases aligning to TRBD2. The CDR3 has 19 amino acids. The V and J ends lost 6 bases and 2 bases, in that order; junction bases with no gene match: 14. Germline values: CDR1 MNHEY, CDR2 SMNVEV (reference sequence). CDR3 loop: CASSRAGLAGPGAYNEQFF. The DNA of the CDR3 is TGTGCCAGCAGCCGAGCGGGACTAGCGGGCCCAGGGGCCTACAATGAGCAGTTCTTC.

The chain carries TRBV7-2 and TRBJ2-7; D may be TRBD1 (6 bases). V was trimmed by 4 bases and J by 13 bases, leaving 23 bases between them. The CDR3 is 14 amino acids. Germline V gene sequence: CDR1 SGHTA, CDR2 FQGNSA. This CDR3 is CASSSGTGSRASYF. The DNA for the CDR3 is TGTGCCAGCAGCTCAGGTACAGGGTCGCGGGCGTCATACTTC.

J is TRBJ2-1 and V is TRBV18; 9 positions agree with TRBD2. The J segment lost 7 bases and the V segment lost 3 bases, leaving 7 bases of the junction unmatched. This CDR3 has 15 residues. CDR1 is KGHSH and CDR2 is LQKENI in the germline V gene. The CDR3 sequence: CASSPRSGRGNEQFF. DNA of the CDR3: TGTGCCAGCTCACCCCGTAGCGGGAGAGGTAATGAGCAGTTCTTC.

The chain combines TRBV7-6 with TRBJ2-1; the match to TRBD2 covers 13 bases. The trim removed 4 bases at V and 9 bases at J, leaving 9 bases unmatched. This CDR3 region has 16 residues. Germline-derived CDR1 and CDR2 are SGHVS and FNYEAQ. The CDR3 here is CASSSARTSGSVEQFF. CDR3 in DNA: TGTGCCAGCAGCTCAGCCCGGACTAGCGGGAGTGTTGAGCAGTTCTTC.

The V gene is TRBV5-4, the J gene TRBJ2-5; no reliable D call. Trimming shortened V by 1 base and J by 2 bases, and 6 bases separated the two germline ends. The CDR3 loop spans 13 amino acids. Germline V gene data show CDR1 as SGHNT and CDR2 as YYREEE (reference sequence). For the CDR3, the DNA is TGTGCCAGCAGCTTGCCAGCTCAAGAGACCCAGTACTTC. This gives the protein CASSLPAQETQYF. Drawing the rest from reference TRBV5-4 and TRBJ2-5, the complete variable domain is ETGVTQSPTHLIKTRGQQVTLRCSSQSGHNTVSWYQQALGQGPQFIFQYYREEENGRGNFPPRFSGLQFPNYSSELNVNALELDDSALYLCASSLPAQETQYFGPGTRLLVL.

The chain recombines TRBV11-3 with TRBJ2-1, with D perhaps matching TRBD1 or TRBD2 (5 bases each). V was cut by 5 bases and J by 6 bases, with 14 bases left in between. The CDR3 spans 14 residues. From germline, CDR1 is SGHNT and CDR2 YENEEA. The CDR3 DNA follows: TGTGCCAGCAGCGGGAGCAGGGTAGGCAATGAGCAGTTCTTC. Amino acids: CASSGSRVGNEQFF.

For this clone: Other DNA sequences of this sample code for an identical CDR3. This sequence joins TRBV9 and TRBJ2-1; the match to TRBD2 covers 10 bases. In germline, CDR1 is SGDLS, CDR2 YYNGEE. J was trimmed by 2 bases and V by 3 bases; bases with no gene match: 2. The length of the CDR3 is 15 residues. The CDR3 here is CASSAGLAAYNEQFF. In DNA, the CDR3 is TGTGCCAGCAGCGCCGGACTAGCGGCCTACAATGAGCAGTTCTTC.

The V call is TRBV19, the J call TRBJ2-7; D could derive from TRBD1 or TRBD2 (6 bases each). Germline assignment: CDR1 LNHDA and CDR2 SQIVND (reference sequence). Trimming cost V 3 bases and J 7 bases, with 13 bases left between them. This CDR3 has 13 residues. The CDR3 DNA sequence: TGTGCCAGTAGTATCCGGGGGCAGGAAGAGCAGTACTTC. This codes for CASSIRGQEEQYF. The full variable domain, rest sourced from reference TRBV19 and TRBJ2-7, is DGGITQSPKYLFRKEGQNVTLSCEQNLNHDAMYWYRQDPGQGLRLIYYSQIVNDFQKGDIAEGYSVSREKKESFPLTVTSAQKNPTAFYLCASSIRGQEEQYFGPGTRLTVT.

This rearrangement joins TRBV19 to TRBJ2-7; D remains unclear. The CDR3 runs 12 residues. Trimming pared 3 bases from V and 7 bases from J, leaving 10 bases between. The germline CDR1 and CDR2 sequences are LNHDA and SQIVND (reference sequence). CDR3 loop: CASSIVLGEQYF. CDR3 nucleotides: TGTGCCAGTAGTATCGTCTTGGGGGAGCAGTACTTC.

This chain joins TRBV7-2 and TRBJ2-5, with a weak D call TRBD2 (5 bases). The CDR3 is 15 amino acids. The germline CDR1 and CDR2 sequences are SGHTA and FQGNSA. V lost 6 bases and J lost 4, with 18 bases in between. The CDR3 spells CASSADGGGGETQYF. In DNA form, the CDR3 reads TGTGCCAGCAGTGCCGACGGCGGAGGTGGAGAGACCCAGTACTTC.

This sequence joins TRBV7-8 and TRBJ2-7; TRBD2 matches at 11 bases. This CDR3 is 15 amino acids long. The trim removed 5 bases at V and 2 bases at J, leaving 5 bases unmatched. Germline V gene data show CDR1 as SGHVS and CDR2 as FQNEAQ. CDR3 bases: TGTGCCAGCAGCCCAACTAGCGGGAGCCCCTACGAGCAGTACTTC. This encodes CASSPTSGSPYEQYF.

The J gene is TRBJ2-3, the V gene TRBV7-2, with TRBD1 identical over 7 bases. Germline V lookup: CDR1 SGHTA, CDR2 FQGNSA. The CDR3 sequence is 15 residues long. The trim removed 4 bases at V and 3 bases at J, leaving 7 bases unmatched. The DNA for the CDR3 is TGTGCCAGCAGCTCTTGGACAGGCGCGACAGATACGCAGTATTTT. It codes for CASSSWTGATDTQYF. The variable domain in full, completed from reference TRBV7-2 and TRBJ2-3, reads GAGVSQSPSNKVTEKGKDVELRCDPISGHTALYWYRQSLGQGLEFLIYFQGNSAPDKSGLPSDRFSAERTGGSVSTLTIQRTQQEDSAVYLCASSSWTGATDTQYFGPGTRLTVL.

V and J are TRBV2 and TRBJ2-3; D gene uncertain. The germline V gene encodes CDR1 SNHLY and CDR2 FYNNEI. V gave up 11 bases and J gave up 4 bases, with 10 bases separating them. The CDR3 has 11 residues. CDR3 DNA sequence: TGTGCCGGAAGTGGGTCAGATACGCAGTATTTT. It encodes CAGSGSDTQYF.

This chain uses TRBV5-5 with TRBJ1-6, with TRBD1 as a possible D gene (6 bases). Germline V gene sequence: CDR1 SGHKS, CDR2 YYEKEE (reference sequence). With 4 bases removed from V and 10 bases from J, the gap between germline ends came to 18 bases. This CDR3 comprises 15 residues. Here the CDR3 reads CASSRGDNYGSPLHF. Written as DNA, the CDR3 is TGTGCCAGCAGCCGCGGGGACAACTACGGATCACCCCTCCACTTT.

J is TRBJ2-5 and V is TRBV28; 8 bases align to TRBD1. The CDR3 is 14 amino acids. Germline loops: CDR1 MDHEN, CDR2 SYDVKM. Germline trimming cut 7 bases from V and 2 bases from J; bases unmatched to any gene: 6. The CDR3 nucleotides read TGTGCCAGCACCAGGACAGGGAGGCAAGAGACCCAGTACTTC. Translating gives CASTRTGRQETQYF.

This chain links TRBV7-2 with TRBJ2-1; D is uncertain. Germline V gene sequence: CDR1 SGHTA, CDR2 FQGNSA. The CDR3 has 14 residues. V was shortened by 1 base and J by 8 bases, with 12 bases between the two germline ends. The CDR3, as DNA: TGTGCCAGCAGCTTAGGTCACTCACGGGATGAGCAGTTCTTC. Its protein product is CASSLGHSRDEQFF.

The V and J genes are TRBV7-3 and TRBJ2-7; 8 nucleotides line up with TRBD2. Germline loops: CDR1 SGHTA, CDR2 FQGTGA. This CDR3 is built from 13 residues. V shed 6 bases and J 9 bases; nucleotides not matched to a gene: 10. CDR3 coding DNA: TGTGCCAGCAGTGAGGGACTAGGGACCGTGCAGTACTTC. Protein: CASSEGLGTVQYF.

This sequence joins TRBV6-5 and TRBJ2-2; D may be TRBD1 (5 bases). V was cut by 0 bases and J by 0 bases, with 8 bases left in between. The germline CDR1 and CDR2 sequences are MNHEY and SVGAGI. The CDR3 consists of 16 residues. CDR3 nucleotide sequence: TGTGCCAGCAGTTACTCGGGGCAGTCGAACACCGGGGAGCTGTTTTTT. Translation gives CASSYSGQSNTGELFF.

The V gene is TRBV5-6, the J gene TRBJ2-7; 13 nucleotides line up with TRBD2. With 4 bases clipped from V and 9 bases from J, the junction kept 7 bases outside the gene matches. Looked up from germline, CDR1 is SGHDT and CDR2 is YYEEEE. The CDR3 length is 14 residues. The CDR3 spells CASSRPGLAGVQYF. The CDR3 nucleotides read TGTGCCAGCAGCCGACCCGGACTAGCGGGAGTGCAGTACTTC.